This T cell receptor beta chain is from a study of blood T cell repertoires in COVID-19 (dated by TCRdb to the early 2020s). Regarding the complete study: Samples from collaborators originated in the United States, Italy and Spain and spanned both the acute and convalescent phases of COVID-19. Samples came from the ongoing ImmuneRACE study (first 160 participants) plus 1,254 subjects from 6 global collaborators. The prospective study material was composed of cDNA or gDNA derived from T cells, B-cell-depleted T cells, or PBMCs. Nearly every sample came with metadata listing a de-identified subject ID, COVID-19 status, age in years and sex. Deeply sampled blood TCRbeta repertoires from subjects exposed to, actively infected with, or recovered from COVID-19 were included in the dataset. Where available, HLA class I and class II types were obtained from metadata supplied by the sample provider rather than from assay-based typing. The repertoires were released in a freely available public database intended as a resource for research on the immune response to SARS-CoV-2.

Collaborating institutions collected whole blood in K2EDTA tubes following their own protocols. For TCRbeta analysis, collaborators shipped samples as frozen whole blood, isolated PBMCs, or DNA extracted from either of those sample types. Summary of the overall study and its limitations: Clinical and demographic metadata were provided uncurated, with the amount varying by source and participant.

TCRbeta CDR3 regions were amplified from genomic DNA using the immunoSEQ Assay, a bias-controlled multiplex PCR. Concerning the study's data processing: Nucleated cell counts per sample were estimated from amplification of reference gene primers within the assay. To quantify the absolute abundance of each unique TCRbeta CDR3 rearrangement, sequence reads were collapsed and filtered. For each sample, productive Simpson clonality was calculated as the square root of Simpson's diversity index across productive rearrangements. The table was pulled from immuneACCESS by TCRdb, which kept in-frame rearrangements only. Such tables lose some clones; where checked, under half of the loss comes from unresolved V genes, and the rest has no known cause. V, J and clone size are taken as reported in that table, and D and trimming were inferred from the DNA itself. The sample includes under 150,000 clones, with about 88% observed a single time. The ten largest clones capture under 4% of the sample.

V and J are truncated by 4 bases and 4 bases respectively, leaving an intervening sequence of 17 bases. CDR1 MNHEY and CDR2 SMNVEV were looked up in the germline V gene (reference sequence). The CDR3 contains 15 residues, cysteine and phenylalanine counted. Only the CDR3 DNA stays, 45 bases, in frame from base 1. Comments on this clone: Its antigen remains undetermined. No much larger clone is present one base from it, and per-base qualities are unavailable.

The sequencing input was peripheral blood. Recombination joined TRBV27 with TRBJ2-7; the D gene is perhaps TRBD2, from 7 matching bases. The TCR was taken from a man in his forties with acute or convalescent COVID-19. The DNA sequence is given as TGTGCCAGCAGTTACGCCGGGGGGCTGTATTACGAGCAGTACTTC. Translation gives CASSYAGGLYYEQYF.